This T cell receptor beta chain was obtained from a study of cytomegalovirus exposure and HLA in healthy donors. Germline V CDR1 and CDR2: MGHDK, SYGVNS. J lost 3 bases, V lost 5 bases, and 7 bases had no gene match. The CDR3 is 15 residues long. PCR used 60 Vbeta primers and 13 Jbeta primers. Method: immunoSEQ multiplex PCR; TCRdb's copy keeps in-frame clones and lacks some. Among more than 65,000 clones, about 78% were seen once, and the ten largest hold almost 6%. Source material: PBMCs. The sequence came from a man between 18 and 35 years old in good health and CMV-seropositive. V usage is TRBV25-1 and J usage is TRBJ2-7; the match to TRBD1 covers 10 bases. Here the CDR3 reads CASSSLTGGIYEQYF. In DNA, the CDR3 is TGTGCCAGCAGTAGCCTGACAGGGGGCATCTACGAGCAGTACTTC.